This entry lists 29 T cell receptor beta chains sequenced from one sample in a study of blood T cell repertoires in COVID-19. Sequenced by immunoSEQ multiplex PCR; TCRdb stores in-frame clones only, minus some. The table shows 150,000 to 200,000 clones, with approximately 86% occurring only once. Material for sequencing was peripheral blood. The receptors here all came from a man between 65 and 80 years old with acute or convalescent COVID-19.

This clone appeared a single time. The V and J genes are TRBV28 and TRBJ2-3; 10 bases agree with TRBD2. The CDR3 is 16 residues long. The junction had 4 bases not matched to a gene; V was cut back by 3 bases and J by 1 base. The germline V gene encodes CDR1 MDHEN and CDR2 SYDVKM. The DNA of the CDR3 is TGTGCCAGCAGTTTGGCCGGGACTAGCGGCACAGATACGCAGTATTTT. It codes for CASSLAGTSGTDTQYF.

This clone occurred once. The chain joins TRBV19 to TRBJ2-3; 10 nucleotides match TRBD2. The ends lost 5 bases at V and 5 bases at J; junction bases unmatched: 13. The CDR3 is 17 residues long. Germline CDR1 LNHDA, CDR2 SQIVND (reference sequence). Here the CDR3 DNA reads TGTGCCAGTAGTTCCCTGCGGCTAGCGGGAGTGGAAGATACGCAGTATTTT. Translation: CASSSLRLAGVEDTQYF.

This chain connects TRBV5-1 to TRBJ1-1; D may be TRBD1 (6 bases). Germline lookup yields CDR1 SGHRS and CDR2 YFSETQ. V was shortened by 6 bases and J by 3 bases, with 12 bases between the two germline ends. This CDR3 region has 13 residues. The CDR3 protein is CASTGGPHTEAFF. The CDR3 DNA reads TGCGCCAGCACCGGGGGGCCCCACACTGAAGCTTTCTTT.

J is TRBJ1-2 and V is TRBV5-1; 9 bases fit TRBD1. The trim removed 4 bases at V and 6 bases at J, leaving 10 bases unmatched. The CDR3 spans 15 residues. Germline-derived CDR1 and CDR2 are SGHRS and YFSETQ. CDR3 loop: CASSIYGTGNDGYTF. The CDR3 coding sequence is TGCGCCAGCAGCATATACGGGACAGGGAACGATGGCTACACCTTC.

The chain has TRBV7-9 and TRBJ2-1, with 8 bases fitting TRBD1. The ends lost 5 bases at V and 14 bases at J; junction bases unmatched: 8. Germline values: CDR1 SEHNR, CDR2 FQNEAQ (reference sequence). The CDR3 totals 12 residues. The CDR3 spells CASSPDRVREFF. Written as DNA, the CDR3 is TGTGCCAGCAGCCCGGACAGGGTTCGGGAGTTCTTC.

The chain links TRBV24-1 to TRBJ2-2; D is possibly TRBD2 (5 bases). In germline, CDR1 is KGHDR, CDR2 SFDVKD. The V end was cut by 4 bases, the J end by 6 bases, with 11 bases between. This CDR3 comprises 14 residues. The CDR3 here is CATSDWAGSGELFF. CDR3 DNA sequence: TGTGCCACCAGTGACTGGGCGGGTTCCGGGGAGCTGTTTTTT.

The chain couples TRBV5-5 to TRBJ1-1; D gene unclear. Trimming stripped 1 base from V and 8 bases from J, with 15 bases between. The CDR3 extends over 14 amino acids. Germline V lookup: CDR1 SGHKS, CDR2 YYEKEE (reference sequence). The CDR3 nucleotides read TGTGCCAGCAGCTTGACTCAGCGAGGATGGGAAGCTTTCTTT. Its translation: CASSLTQRGWEAFF. The whole variable domain, filled in from reference TRBV5-5 and TRBJ1-1, reads DAGVTQSPTHLIKTRGQQVTLRCSPISGHKSVSWYQQVLGQGPQFIFQYYEKEERGRGNFPDRFSARQFPNYSSELNVNALLLGDSALYLCASSLTQRGWEAFFGQGTRLTVV.

The chain uses TRBV3-1 (or the pseudogene TRBV3-2) and TRBJ2-7; D ambiguous. Germline V lookup: CDR1 LGHDT, CDR2 YNNKEL (reference sequence). This CDR3 region has 13 residues. V was shortened by 1 base and J by 6 bases, with 10 bases between the two germline ends. The CDR3 sequence is CASSQALEAEQYF. The CDR3 nucleotides read TGTGCCAGCAGCCAAGCGCTAGAGGCCGAGCAGTACTTC.

The chain links TRBV28 to TRBJ2-1; 12 bases line up with TRBD2. The CDR3 consists of 19 residues. Germline CDR1 MDHEN, CDR2 SYDVKM. Trimming removed 5 bases from V and 0 bases from J; junction bases left unmatched: 11. CDR3 protein: CASSLGLAGWMSSYNEQFF. The CDR3 DNA is TGTGCCAGCAGTCTGGGACTAGCGGGTTGGATGAGCTCCTACAATGAGCAGTTCTTC.

The V call is TRBV7-2, the J call TRBJ1-3; TRBD1 is a possible D gene (5 bases). The CDR3 extends over 13 amino acids. The germline CDR1 and CDR2 sequences are SGHTA and FQGNSA. The V end was cut by 10 bases, the J end by 4 bases, with 14 bases between. CDR3 region: CATSRGGGNTIYF. CDR3 bases: TGTGCCACATCGAGGGGAGGCGGAAACACCATATATTTT.

The DNA of the CDR3 is TGTGCCAGCAGCCGGGACAGGGCTTCCTACGAGCAGTACTTC. Protein: CASSRDRASYEQYF. This chain links TRBV7-3 with TRBJ2-7; TRBD1 aligns across 9 bases. CDR3 size: 14 residues. Trimming removed 5 bases from V and 1 base from J; junction bases left unmatched: 3. Germline V CDR1 and CDR2: SGHTA, FQGTGA. The full variable domain, its missing parts supplied by reference TRBV7-3 and TRBJ2-7, is GAGVSQTPSNKVTEKGKYVELRCDPISGHTALYWYRQSLGQGPEFLIYFQGTGAADDSGLPNDRFFAVRPEGSVSTLKIQRTERGDSAVYLCASSRDRASYEQYFGPGTRLTVT.

The chain couples TRBV29-1 to TRBJ2-5; no definite D call. This CDR3 has 13 amino acids. CDR1 is SQVTM, CDR2 ANQGSEA, per germline. Trimming pared 1 base from V and 3 bases from J, leaving 9 bases between. The CDR3 sequence: CSVEGAYEETQYF. The CDR3 nucleotides are TGCAGCGTTGAAGGGGCGTACGAAGAGACCCAGTACTTC. The variable domain in full, with the rest retrieved from reference TRBV29-1 and TRBJ2-5, is SAVISQKPSRDICQRGTSLTIQCQVDSQVTMMFWYRQQPGQSLTLIATANQGSEATYESGFVIDKFPISRPNLTFSTLTVSNMSPEDSSIYLCSVEGAYEETQYFGPGTRLLVL.

The V gene is TRBV11-1, the J gene TRBJ2-7; 7 positions agree with TRBD1. Germline CDR1 reads SGHAT; CDR2 reads FQDESV (reference sequence). There are 13 residues in the CDR3. V gave up 4 bases and J gave up 4 bases; unmatched junction bases: 4. This CDR3 is CASSYDREYEQYF. The CDR3 DNA reads TGTGCCAGCAGCTACGACAGGGAGTACGAGCAGTACTTC.

J is TRBJ2-1 and V is TRBV7-8, with a tentative D call TRBD1 (6 bases). The germline V gene encodes CDR1 SGHVS and CDR2 FQNEAQ. The CDR3 consists of 16 residues. The chain's CDR3 is CATTDVWGLKSNEQFF. The CDR3 DNA is TGTGCGACCACCGACGTGTGGGGGCTTAAGAGCAATGAGCAGTTCTTC.

V gene TRBV19 combines with J gene TRBJ1-1; D perhaps matches TRBD1 (6 bases). Germline CDR1 LNHDA, CDR2 SQIVND (reference sequence). This CDR3 spans 13 amino acids. Trimming took 3 bases from V and 14 from J, leaving 19 bases between them. CDR3 loop: CASSILRDIGFFF. CDR3 in DNA: TGTGCCAGTAGTATTTTACGGGACATAGGATTCTTCTTT.

The rearrangement joins TRBV7-9 to TRBJ1-1, with unresolved D. This CDR3 is built from 16 residues. The ends were cut back, 3 bases at V and 1 base at J, with 15 bases in the middle. Germline lookup yields CDR1 SEHNR and CDR2 FQNEAQ (reference sequence). The DNA of the CDR3 is TGTGCCAGCAGCTTTGAGGGCTGGGCAGAGAACACTGAAGCTTTCTTT. Residues: CASSFEGWAENTEAFF.

The J gene is TRBJ1-5, the V gene TRBV2; no reliable D call. V was cut by 4 bases and J by 3 bases, with 10 bases left in between. Germline V gene sequence: CDR1 SNHLY, CDR2 FYNNEI. The CDR3 has 14 residues. This CDR3 reads CASSAVSINQPQHF. In DNA, the CDR3 is TGTGCCAGCAGTGCGGTCTCAATCAATCAGCCCCAGCATTTT.

The chain recombines TRBV15 with TRBJ2-3; TRBD2 aligns across 8 bases. The V segment lost 1 base and the J segment 2 bases; nucleotides outside the gene matches: 8. This CDR3 comprises 17 residues. CDR1 LNHNV and CDR2 YYDKDF come from the germline V gene (reference sequence). The CDR3 DNA reads as TGTGCCACCAGCAGAGTCGGGGGGGCAGGTTACACAGATACGCAGTATTTT. This codes for CATSRVGGAGYTDTQYF.

This sequence joins TRBV7-2 and TRBJ2-5; 9 bases agree with TRBD2. Germline CDR1 and CDR2: SGHTA and FQGNSA. The CDR3 is 15 residues long. V was clipped by 5 bases and J by 1 base; unmatched bases: 5. For the CDR3, the DNA is TGTGCCAGCAGCAAGCGCGGGGGGGGCCAAGAGACCCAGTACTTC. It yields the protein CASSKRGGGQETQYF.

The rearrangement uses TRBV7-2 and TRBJ1-2, with 8 bases lining up with TRBD1. The germline V gene has CDR1 SGHTA and CDR2 FQGNSA. V dropped 1 base and J dropped 8; count of bases not matched to a gene: 12. This CDR3 is 16 amino acids long. The CDR3: CASSLEGPGGAEGYTF. CDR3 in DNA: TGTGCCAGCAGCTTAGAGGGGCCAGGGGGCGCGGAGGGCTACACCTTC.

This clone was counted once. DNA for the CDR3: TGTGCCAGCAGCGTGGGGACAGGGGGCGCGGAGACCCAGTACTTC. Translating it yields CASSVGTGGAETQYF. The genes are TRBV9 and TRBJ2-5, with 12 bases identical to TRBD1. The V gene's germline CDR1 is SGDLS and CDR2 YYNGEE. Losses at the gene ends were 2 bases for V and 5 bases for J; bases not matched to a gene: 4. This CDR3 has 15 residues. The whole variable domain, filled in from reference TRBV9 and TRBJ2-5, reads DSGVTQTPKHLITATGQRVTLRCSPRSGDLSVYWYQQSLDQGLQFLIQYYNGEERAKGNILERFSAQQFPDLHSELNLSSLELGDSALYFCASSVGTGGAETQYFGPGTRLLVL.

This chain links TRBV4-1 with TRBJ2-4, with 7 bases identical to TRBD2. CDR1 is MGHRA and CDR2 is YSYEKL in the germline V gene. V gave up 0 bases and J gave up 9 bases; unmatched junction bases: 8. CDR3 length: 15 residues. The CDR3 DNA is TGCGCCAGCAGCCAAGATTCGGTTGGGGGGGGCATTCAGTACTTC. Its protein is CASSQDSVGGGIQYF.

This rearrangement joins TRBV27 to TRBJ2-7, with 7 bases lining up with TRBD2. The CDR3 is 14 residues long. Germline CDR1 reads MNHEY; CDR2 reads SMNVEV (reference sequence). V was clipped by 2 bases and J by 2 bases; unmatched bases: 3. The chain's CDR3 is CASSLDGTTYEQYF. The CDR3 coding sequence is TGTGCCAGCAGTTTAGATGGGACTACCTACGAGCAGTACTTC.

This chain joins TRBV10-2 and TRBJ1-2, with 7 nucleotides matching TRBD1. Germline V gene lookup returns CDR1 WSHSY and CDR2 SAAADI. This CDR3 is 19 amino acids long. The V gene end was trimmed by 3 bases and the J gene end by 2 bases; junction bases not matched to a gene: 18. CDR3 sequence: CASSEITGRDADRNYGYTF. The CDR3 coding sequence is TGCGCCAGCAGTGAAATCACGGGTCGTGACGCGGACAGGAACTATGGCTACACCTTC.

The V call is TRBV2, the J call TRBJ1-4, with a tentative D call TRBD1 (5 bases). This CDR3 spans 13 amino acids. Germline V gene data show CDR1 as SNHLY and CDR2 as FYNNEI. V was shortened by 1 base and J by 11 bases, with 11 bases between the two germline ends. As DNA, the CDR3 is TGTGCCAGCAGTGAAGGGGCAGGGAGGAAACTGTTTTTT. As protein: CASSEGAGRKLFF. Looking up the rest from reference TRBV2 and TRBJ1-4 gives the full variable domain: EPEVTQTPSHQVTQMGQEVILRCVPISNHLYFYWYRQILGQKVEFLVSFYNNEISEKSEIFDDQFSVERPDGSNFTLKIRSTKLEDSAMYFCASSEGAGRKLFFGSGTQLSVL.

The V and J genes are TRBV7-9 and TRBJ2-5, with TRBD2 matching 8 bases. V was pared by 1 base and J by 5 bases, with 6 bases of the junction left unmatched. Germline V gene data show CDR1 as SEHNR and CDR2 as FQNEAQ (reference sequence). The length of the CDR3 is 15 residues. The CDR3 reads CASSLVPQRGETQYF. The CDR3 nucleotides read TGTGCCAGCAGCTTAGTGCCCCAGCGGGGGGAGACCCAGTACTTC.

The gene calls are TRBV18 and TRBJ2-3, with 9 bases aligning to TRBD2. Germline CDR1 reads KGHSH; CDR2 reads LQKENI. The V and J ends lost 5 bases and 2 bases, in that order; junction bases with no gene match: 5. This CDR3 spans 15 amino acids. This chain's CDR3 is CASSTAGGNTDTQYF. Written as DNA, the CDR3 is TGTGCCAGCTCAACAGCGGGGGGCAACACAGATACGCAGTATTTT.

This chain joins TRBV3-1 (or the pseudogene TRBV3-2) and TRBJ2-7; 9 bases align to TRBD2. From germline, CDR1 is LGHDT and CDR2 YNNKEL (reference sequence). Trimming cost V 5 bases and J 7 bases; bases outside gene matches: 15. The CDR3 covers 16 residues. CDR3 loop: CASSSSSSGDYGEQYF. In DNA, the CDR3 is TGTGCCAGCAGCTCCTCTTCTAGCGGGGACTATGGGGAGCAGTACTTC.

The chain combines TRBV6-5 with TRBJ2-4, with a tentative D call TRBD2 (5 bases). From germline, CDR1 is MNHEY and CDR2 SVGAGI. This CDR3 region has 14 residues. The V gene lost 2 bases and the J gene lost 3 bases, with 8 bases spanning the gap. For the CDR3, the DNA is TGTGCCAGCAGTTACGCGGGTGTCAAAAACATTCAGTACTTC. This gives the protein CASSYAGVKNIQYF.